A selection of T cell receptor beta chains follows, all from one sample in a study of CD8 T cells in Susac syndrome. TCRdb redid the calling of the immunoSEQ multiplex PCR reads with MiXCR, one entry per CDR3 protein. The repertoire holds about 160,000 distinct CDR3 sequences, with approximately 94% as singletons. Sequencing input: CD4+ T cells from PBMCs. The receptors shown here come from a human donor with multiple sclerosis. Both conserved end residues are part of each CDR3. D genes are given only for firm matches. Clone size is shown for a subset of rows, as once, few, many or a class of expanded clone.

d_call	j_call	clone_size	v_call	cdr3_aa	cdr3_nt
-	TRBJ1-1	-	TRBV2	CASSGVTANTEAFF	TGTGCCAGCAGTGGAGTAACAGCGAACACTGAAGCTTTCTTT
-	TRBJ2-3	-	TRBV9	CASSMDSDTQYF	TGTGCCAGCAGCATGGATTCAGATACGCAGTATTTT
-	TRBJ2-5	-	TRBV3-1	CASSQDRDKETQYF	TGTGCCAGCAGCCAAGATCGGGACAAAGAGACCCAGTACTTC
-	TRBJ2-7	-	TRBV28	CASTGRGSSYEQYF	TGTGCCAGCACCGGCAGGGGAAGTTCCTACGAGCAGTACTTC
-	TRBJ1-2	-	TRBV5-1	CASSLDTGVGYGYTF	TGCGCCAGCAGCTTGGATACGGGCGTTGGGTATGGCTACACCTTC
-	TRBJ1-4	-	TRBV30	CAWSPDREKLFF	TGTGCCTGGAGTCCGGACCGGGAAAAACTGTTTTTT
-	TRBJ1-1	-	TRBV18	CASSPATAQAGTEAFF	TGTGCCAGCTCACCAGCTACGGCCCAGGCGGGCACTGAAGCTTTCTTT
TRBD1	TRBJ1-2	-	TRBV30	CAWEGQGEGYTF	TGTGCCTGGGAAGGACAGGGTGAAGGCTACACCTTC
-	TRBJ2-6	-	TRBV19	CASNPGTARVSGANVLTF	TGTGCCAGTAACCCCGGCACGGCCAGGGTCTCTGGGGCCAACGTCCTGACTTTC
TRBD2	TRBJ2-1	-	TRBV6-2/TRBV6-3	CASKGAGTTYNEQFF	TGTGCCAGCAAAGGGGCCGGGACTACTTACAATGAGCAGTTCTTC
-	TRBJ1-2	once	TRBV6-2/TRBV6-3	CASRDLDYTF	TGTGCCAGCAGAGACCTTGACTACACCTTC
TRBD1	TRBJ1-1	-	TRBV20-1	CSATDRPNTEAFF	TGCAGTGCTACGGACAGGCCGAACACTGAAGCTTTCTTT
-	TRBJ1-1	-	TRBV12-3/TRBV12-4	CASIRGANTEAFF	TGTGCCAGCATCCGGGGGGCGAACACTGAAGCTTTCTTT
-	TRBJ2-2	-	TRBV7-9	CASSQWPLGNTGELFF	TGTGCCAGCAGCCAGTGGCCCCTCGGGAACACCGGGGAGCTGTTTTTT
-	TRBJ1-1	-	TRBV29-1	CSAHSPSEAFF	TGCAGCGCCCATTCCCCCTCTGAAGCTTTCTTT
-	TRBJ2-3	-	TRBV2	CASSNGGGSRDTQYF	TGTGCCAGCAGCAACGGGGGCGGGTCGAGAGATACGCAGTATTTT
-	TRBJ2-7	-	TRBV6-2/TRBV6-3	CASSYSRLDNYEQYF	TGTGCCAGCAGTTACTCGAGACTGGATAACTACGAGCAGTACTTC
-	TRBJ1-1	-	TRBV7-2	CASSLNWKNTEAFF	TGTGCCAGCAGCTTAAACTGGAAGAACACTGAAGCTTTCTTT
-	TRBJ1-1	-	TRBV7-3	CASSSSFGTGNTEAFF	TGTGCCAGCAGCTCCTCATTCGGGACGGGAAACACTGAAGCTTTCTTT
-	TRBJ1-2	-	TRBV16	CASSQSSNYGYTF	TGTGCCAGCAGCCAATCCTCTAACTATGGCTACACCTTC
-	TRBJ1-5	-	TRBV20-1	CSARRPPEPQHF	TGCAGTGCTAGACGGCCTCCGGAGCCCCAGCATTTT
-	TRBJ2-7	-	TRBV7-9	CASSVMGGLKEQYF	TGTGCCAGCAGCGTCATGGGAGGTTTGAAGGAGCAGTACTTC
TRBD2	TRBJ2-1	-	TRBV4-3	CASSQDSSGSYEQFF	TGCGCCAGCAGCCAAGATTCTAGCGGGAGCTATGAGCAGTTCTTC
-	TRBJ1-1	-	TRBV27	CASSFIPALPGDTEVFF	TGTGCCAGCAGTTTTATCCCGGCCCTACCGGGGGACACTGAAGTTTTCTTT
TRBD2	TRBJ2-1	once	TRBV24-1	CATSDTPGLAGVQTEQFF	TGTGCCACCAGTGATACTCCGGGACTAGCGGGAGTTCAGACTGAGCAGTTCTTC
-	TRBJ2-7	-	TRBV7-3	CASSPGNYEQYF	TGTGCCAGCAGCCCTGGAAACTACGAGCAGTACTTC
TRBD2	TRBJ2-1	-	TRBV20-1	CSALPGPGGNEQFF	TGCAGTGCACTTCCGGGCCCGGGGGGTAATGAGCAGTTCTTC
-	TRBJ1-5	-	TRBV30	CASSGQLHQPQHF	TGTGCCTCATCAGGACAGTTACATCAGCCCCAGCATTTT
TRBD2	TRBJ2-1	-	TRBV6-5	CASSYYGGRGNEQFF	TGTGCCAGCAGTTATTATGGCGGGAGGGGCAATGAGCAGTTCTTC
-	TRBJ1-5	-	TRBV27	CASSPKRGDQPQHF	TGTGCCAGCAGTCCCAAGCGGGGGGATCAGCCCCAGCATTTT
-	TRBJ2-1	-	TRBV10-3	CAISGFAHEQFF	TGTGCCATCAGTGGATTCGCTCATGAGCAGTTCTTC
-	TRBJ1-1	once	TRBV27	CASSLFPGETEAFF	TGTGCCAGCAGTTTATTCCCGGGCGAAACTGAAGCTTTCTTT
-	TRBJ2-5	-	TRBV7-2	CASIRGGYETQYF	TGTGCCAGCATAAGGGGCGGTTATGAGACCCAGTACTTC
TRBD2	TRBJ2-4	-	TRBV7-9	CASSGLAGGQLAKNIQYF	TGTGCCAGCAGCGGACTAGCGGGAGGCCAATTAGCCAAAAACATTCAGTACTTC
-	TRBJ1-2	-	TRBV7-2	CASSPRTPLNYGYTF	TGTGCCAGCAGCCCGCGGACACCACTTAACTATGGCTACACCTTC
-	TRBJ2-7	-	TRBV30	CAWSVGWEQYF	TGTGCCTGGAGTGTGGGGTGGGAGCAGTACTTC
-	TRBJ2-3	-	TRBV11-2	CASSYPGADTQYF	TGTGCCAGCAGCTACCCTGGCGCAGATACGCAGTATTTT
-	TRBJ2-5	-	TRBV6-1	CASSPLNGGVQETQYF	TGTGCCAGCAGTCCTTTGAATGGTGGTGTTCAAGAGACCCAGTACTTC
-	TRBJ2-1	-	TRBV12-3/TRBV12-4	CASSFSWADVDEQFF	TGTGCCAGCAGTTTTTCCTGGGCTGACGTGGATGAGCAGTTCTTC
TRBD1	TRBJ2-7	-	TRBV29-1	CSAGTGTSYEQYF	TGCAGCGCCGGGACAGGGACCTCCTACGAGCAGTACTTC
-	TRBJ2-6	-	TRBV19	CASSPIRESSGANVLTF	TGTGCCAGTAGCCCCATTCGTGAAAGCTCTGGGGCCAACGTCCTGACTTTC
-	TRBJ1-2	once	TRBV6-2/TRBV6-3	CATQRGGGYTF	TGTGCCACCCAGAGGGGAGGCGGCTACACCTTC
-	TRBJ2-5	-	TRBV20-1	CSARPVGDQETQYF	TGCAGTGCTAGACCGGTAGGGGACCAAGAGACCCAGTACTTC
-	TRBJ2-1	-	TRBV20-1	CSARARVNEQFF	TGCAGTGCTAGAGCCAGGGTGAATGAGCAGTTCTTC
TRBD2	TRBJ2-3	-	TRBV5-6	CASSLDAGGSDTQYF	TGTGCCAGCAGCTTGGATGCGGGAGGGTCAGATACGCAGTATTTT
-	TRBJ2-3	-	TRBV7-9	CASSFLGVNTQYF	TGTGCCAGCAGCTTTCTCGGAGTCAATACGCAGTATTTT
TRBD1	TRBJ2-2	-	TRBV6-5	CASSSDRGQNGELFF	TGTGCCAGCAGTTCCGACAGGGGGCAGAACGGGGAGCTGTTTTTT
-	TRBJ2-1	-	TRBV29-1	CSVERSSSSYNEQFF	TGCAGCGTTGAAAGGTCCAGCAGCTCCTACAATGAGCAGTTCTTC
-	TRBJ1-2	-	TRBV6-5	CASSPQGLNYGYTF	TGTGCCAGCAGCCCGCAGGGTTTGAACTATGGCTACACCTTC
-	TRBJ2-5	-	TRBV5-6	CASSWLLQETQYF	TGTGCCAGCAGCTGGCTGCTTCAAGAGACCCAGTACTTC
-	TRBJ2-1	few	TRBV5-1	CASSVQGSANNEQFF	TGCGCCAGCAGCGTACAGGGTAGTGCAAACAATGAGCAGTTCTTC
-	TRBJ2-3	-	TRBV3-1	CASSRLAAASTDTQYF	TGTGCCAGCAGCCGCCTAGCCGCGGCTAGCACAGATACGCAGTATTTT
-	TRBJ2-5	-	TRBV7-2	CASSLGGGRRETQYF	TGTGCCAGCAGCTTAGGAGGGGGGCGCCGAGAGACCCAGTACTTC
TRBD2	TRBJ2-7	-	TRBV7-2	CASSLSTSGRGQEQYF	TGTGCCAGCAGCTTATCGACTAGCGGGAGAGGACAAGAGCAGTACTTC
TRBD2	TRBJ2-2	-	TRBV30	CAWSWIAGEVGELFF	TGTGCCTGGAGTTGGATAGCGGGAGAGGTCGGGGAGCTGTTTTTT
-	TRBJ2-7	-	TRBV2	CASSVGGYEQYF	TGTGCCAGCAGTGTGGGTGGCTACGAGCAGTACTTC
-	TRBJ2-2	-	TRBV5-5	CASSSRAAGTAGELFF	TGTGCCAGCAGCTCCCGGGCGGCAGGGACGGCCGGGGAGCTGTTTTTT
-	TRBJ1-1	-	TRBV19	CASNAAMNTEAFF	TGTGCCAGTAACGCGGCCATGAACACTGAAGCTTTCTTT
-	TRBJ2-1	-	TRBV20-1	CSASGDLGNEQFF	TGCAGTGCTAGCGGGGACCTAGGCAATGAGCAGTTCTTC
TRBD1	TRBJ1-2	once	TRBV20-1	CSATGTGSGYTF	TGCAGTGCGACCGGGACAGGGAGCGGCTACACCTTC